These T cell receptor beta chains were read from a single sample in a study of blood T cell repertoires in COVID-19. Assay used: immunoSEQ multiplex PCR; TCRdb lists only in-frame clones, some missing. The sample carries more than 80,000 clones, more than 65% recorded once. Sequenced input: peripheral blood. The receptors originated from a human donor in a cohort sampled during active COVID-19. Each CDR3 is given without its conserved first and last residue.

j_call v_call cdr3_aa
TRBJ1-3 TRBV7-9 ASSSDRRGNTIY
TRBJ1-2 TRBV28 ASSTKDGSYGYT
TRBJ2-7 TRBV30 AWSVTQLSASRRAYEQY
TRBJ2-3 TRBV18 ASSPKIGLAVSSTDTQY
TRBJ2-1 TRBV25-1 ASSDSGAYNEQF
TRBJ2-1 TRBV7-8 ASSYTFRGEQF
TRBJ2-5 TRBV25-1 ASSRGAQETQY
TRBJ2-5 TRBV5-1 ASSLAGTEETQY
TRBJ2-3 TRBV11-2 ASSAQGSRADTQY
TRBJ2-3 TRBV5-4 ASSRPSGSGADTQY
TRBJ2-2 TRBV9 ASSGQYTGELF